Presented here are 6 T cell receptor beta chains from one specimen sequenced in a study of blood T cells in healthy people across ages. The authors ran a second PCR of 7 to 11 cycles using a sample-barcoded 5' primer and a J-beta primer mix. TCRdb used MiXCR to reprocess the 5' RACE reads, holding one entry per CDR3 protein. The sample consists of over 550,000 distinct CDR3 sequences, less than 35% of them appearing once. What was sequenced was blood. These receptors were taken from a woman at least 80 years old in good health.

The rearrangement uses TRBV21-1 and TRBJ2-2; the table names TRBD1, a call not compared with the DNA. TRBV21-1 is a pseudogene locus. The CDR3 is made up of 14 amino acids. In DNA, the CDR3 is TGTGCCAGCGACCGGGACAGGGATACCGGGGAGCTGTTTTTT. The encoded protein is CASDRDRDTGELFF.

The table lists this clonotype with many counts. The chain combines TRBV9 with TRBJ2-1, with TRBD1 matching over 7 bases. The CDR3 has 16 residues. Germline V lookup: CDR1 SGDLS, CDR2 YYNGEE. The J segment lost 5 bases and the V segment lost 2 bases, leaving 10 bases of the junction unmatched. DNA for the CDR3: TGTGCCAGCAGCGTCCTTCCGGGACAGCCGAACAATGAGCAGTTCTTC. Amino acids: CASSVLPGQPNNEQFF.

This sequence joins TRBV30 and TRBJ1-5; 8 bases are a match to TRBD1. The trim removed 3 bases at V and 1 base at J, leaving 8 bases unmatched. Germline V lookup: CDR1 GTSNPN, CDR2 SVGIG (reference sequence). This CDR3 is 16 amino acids long. In DNA form, the CDR3 reads TGTGCCTGGAGCGTCAATCAGGGGGCGAGCAATCAGCCCCAGCATTTT. It yields the protein CAWSVNQGASNQPQHF.

The chain is built from TRBV20-1 and TRBJ2-6; no firm D call. V lost 3 bases and J lost 0, with 18 bases in between. This CDR3 region has 18 residues. CDR1 DFQATT and CDR2 SNEGSKA come from the germline V gene (reference sequence). CDR3 region: CSASRPPEFSSGANVLTF. As DNA, the CDR3 is TGCAGTGCTAGTCGCCCACCAGAGTTTAGCTCTGGGGCCAACGTCCTGACTTTC.

This clonotype was recorded at least ten times. The rearrangement joins TRBV12-3 or TRBV12-4 to TRBJ2-6; 11 bases agree with TRBD1. The CDR3 has 18 residues. The V and J ends lost 5 bases and 1 base, in that order; junction bases with no gene match: 7. This chain's CDR3 is CASSKGTGGVSGANVLTF. Written as DNA, the CDR3 is TGTGCCAGCAGTAAAGGGACAGGGGGTGTTTCTGGGGCCAACGTCCTGACTTTC.

This clonotype was seen repeatedly, ten times or more. The chain recombines TRBV7-2 with TRBJ2-3; TRBD2 aligns across 7 bases. After removal of 7 bases from V and 5 bases from J, the junction contained 15 bases not matched to a gene. Germline assignment: CDR1 SGHTA and CDR2 FQGNSA. The CDR3 totals 16 residues. The CDR3: CASNFFGGGMLDTQYF. CDR3 DNA sequence: TGTGCCAGCAACTTCTTCGGCGGGGGAATGTTAGATACGCAGTATTTT. The whole variable domain, filled in from reference TRBV7-2 and TRBJ2-3, reads GAGVSQSPSNKVTEKGKDVELRCDPISGHTALYWYRQSLGQGLEFLIYFQGNSAPDKSGLPSDRFSAERTGGSVSTLTIQRTQQEDSAVYLCASNFFGGGMLDTQYFGPGTRLTVL.